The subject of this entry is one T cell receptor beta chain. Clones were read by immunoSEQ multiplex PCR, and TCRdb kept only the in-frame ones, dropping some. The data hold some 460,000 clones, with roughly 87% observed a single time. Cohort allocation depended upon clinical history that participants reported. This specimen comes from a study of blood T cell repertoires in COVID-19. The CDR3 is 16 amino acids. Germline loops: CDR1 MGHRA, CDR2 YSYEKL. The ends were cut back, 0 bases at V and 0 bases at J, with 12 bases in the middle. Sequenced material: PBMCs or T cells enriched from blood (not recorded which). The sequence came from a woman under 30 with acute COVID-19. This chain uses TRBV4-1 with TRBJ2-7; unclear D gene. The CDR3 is CASSQDLRHDSYEQYF. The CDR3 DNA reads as TGCGCCAGCAGCCAAGACCTCAGACATGACTCCTACGAGCAGTACTTC.